Listed here are 6 T cell receptor beta chains from one sample, sequenced in a study of post-analysis software for immune sequencing data. The study's findings and limits: TRBV5-6, TRBV5-1 and TRBV20-1 belonged to a set of about five TRBV segments that were more frequent in patients than controls.

The TCR beta cDNA libraries contained unique molecular identifiers. From the PCR reads, TCRdb called clonotypes with MiXCR, one entry per CDR3 protein. Seen here are about 540,000 distinct CDR3 sequences, around 36% observed once, and the top ten hold approximately 6%. These TCRs' antigens remain unknown. The sequencing sample was made of blood. The receptors stem from a girl aged 2 to 17 with multiple sclerosis.

The V and J genes are TRBV5-1 and TRBJ2-5; TRBD2 matches at 11 bases. CDR3 length equals 15 residues. The ends lost 0 bases at V and 5 bases at J; junction bases unmatched: 3. Germline V CDR1 and CDR2: SGHRS, YFSETQ. As DNA, the CDR3 is TGCGCCAGCAGCTTGGGGACTAGCGGGTTCGAGACCCAGTACTTC. Translating gives CASSLGTSGFETQYF.

This clonotype was seen more than once but under ten times. J is TRBJ2-5 and V is TRBV2, with D perhaps matching TRBD2 (6 bases). V was shortened by 3 bases and J by 4 bases, with 15 bases between the two germline ends. The CDR3 length is 15 residues. Germline V gene data show CDR1 as SNHLY and CDR2 as FYNNEI. This CDR3 reads CASSDRGTPTETQYF. The DNA for the CDR3 is TGTGCCAGCAGTGATCGCGGGACGCCGACAGAGACCCAGTACTTC.

The V gene is TRBV7-3, the J gene TRBJ2-2; D gene uncertain. This CDR3 spans 14 amino acids. Deletions cut 5 bases from V and 1 base from J, with 8 bases between. Germline V gene lookup returns CDR1 SGHTA and CDR2 FQGTGA. The CDR3: CASSPQQNTGELFF. DNA of the CDR3: TGTGCCAGCAGCCCTCAACAGAACACCGGGGAGCTGTTTTTT.

V and J are TRBV5-5 and TRBJ2-2, with D hard to call. Germline CDR1 reads SGHKS; CDR2 reads YYEKEE (reference sequence). The V end lost 1 base, the J end lost 4 bases, and 8 bases lay between the germline ends. The length of the CDR3 is 14 residues. The CDR3 loop is CASSLTSSTGELFF. Written as DNA, the CDR3 is TGTGCCAGCAGCTTGACCTCGAGCACCGGGGAGCTGTTTTTT.

The chain combines TRBV6-6 with TRBJ2-3, with unresolved D. In germline, CDR1 is MNHNY, CDR2 SVGAGI (reference sequence). The V and J ends lost 6 bases and 14 bases respectively, with 12 bases between them. This CDR3 comprises 10 residues. CDR3 coding DNA: TGTGCCAGCAGGAGATTTCTGTGGTATTTT. It yields the protein CASRRFLWYF.

This clonotype has a single count. At one of its ends the junction is not consistent with the germline gene, which may arise from a read error. The genes are TRBV20-1 and TRBJ2-4, with a tentative D call TRBD2 (6 bases). The CDR3 runs to 15 residues. CDR1 and CDR2 from the germline V gene are DFQATT and SNEGSKA (reference sequence). CDR3 loop: CSASGGVEAKNIRYF. In DNA, the CDR3 is TGCAGTGCTAGCGGGGGAGTTGAGGCCAAAAACATTCGGTACTTC.